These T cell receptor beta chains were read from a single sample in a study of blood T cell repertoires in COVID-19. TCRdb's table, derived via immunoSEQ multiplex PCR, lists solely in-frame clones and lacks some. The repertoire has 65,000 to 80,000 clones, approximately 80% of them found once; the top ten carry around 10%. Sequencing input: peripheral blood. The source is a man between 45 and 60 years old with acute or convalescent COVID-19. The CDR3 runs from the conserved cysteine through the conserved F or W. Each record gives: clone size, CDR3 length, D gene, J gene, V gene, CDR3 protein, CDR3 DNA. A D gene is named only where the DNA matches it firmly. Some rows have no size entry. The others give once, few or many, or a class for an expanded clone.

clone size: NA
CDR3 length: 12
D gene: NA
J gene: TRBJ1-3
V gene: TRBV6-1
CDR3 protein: CASSDRRNTIYF
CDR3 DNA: TGTGCCAGCAGTGACCGGAGGAACACCATATATTTT

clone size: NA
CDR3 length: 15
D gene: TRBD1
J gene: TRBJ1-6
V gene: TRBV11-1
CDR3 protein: CASSTGTGKNSPLHF
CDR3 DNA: TGTGCCAGCAGCACCGGGACAGGCAAAAATTCACCCCTCCACTTT

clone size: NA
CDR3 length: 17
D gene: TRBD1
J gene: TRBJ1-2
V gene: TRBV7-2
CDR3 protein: CASRDAGQGVSNYGYTF
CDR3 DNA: TGTGCCAGCAGGGATGCGGGACAGGGAGTATCTAACTATGGCTACACCTTC

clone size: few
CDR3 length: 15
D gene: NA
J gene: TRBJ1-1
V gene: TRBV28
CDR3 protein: CASYRALGGGTEAFF
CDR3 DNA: TGTGCCAGCTATCGGGCGTTGGGAGGAGGCACTGAAGCTTTCTTT

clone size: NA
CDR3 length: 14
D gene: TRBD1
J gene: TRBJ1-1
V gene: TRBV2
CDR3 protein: CASTRGGENTEAFF
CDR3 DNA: TGTGCCAGCACCCGAGGGGGCGAGAACACTGAAGCTTTCTTT

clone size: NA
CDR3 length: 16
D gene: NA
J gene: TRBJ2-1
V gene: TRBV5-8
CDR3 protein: CASSKRQASSYNEQFF
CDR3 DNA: TGCGCCAGCAGCAAGAGACAGGCGAGCTCCTACAATGAGCAGTTCTTC

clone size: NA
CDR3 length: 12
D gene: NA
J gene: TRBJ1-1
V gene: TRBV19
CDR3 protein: CASSPQNTEAFF
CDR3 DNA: TGTGCCAGTAGCCCCCAGAACACTGAAGCTTTCTTT

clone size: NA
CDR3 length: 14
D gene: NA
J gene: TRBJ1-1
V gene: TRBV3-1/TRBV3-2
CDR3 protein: CASSSSGVNTEAFF
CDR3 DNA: TGTGCCAGCAGCTCCTCGGGGGTGAACACTGAAGCTTTCTTT

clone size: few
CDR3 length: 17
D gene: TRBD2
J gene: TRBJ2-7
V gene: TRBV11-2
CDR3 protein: CASSLDGRLASYYEQYF
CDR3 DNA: TGTGCCAGCAGCTTAGACGGGAGACTAGCGAGCTACTACGAGCAGTACTTC

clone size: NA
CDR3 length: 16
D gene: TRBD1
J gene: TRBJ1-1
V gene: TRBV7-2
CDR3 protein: CASSLGQILPNTEAFF
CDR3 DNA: TGTGCCAGCAGCTTGGGACAGATTCTCCCTAACACTGAAGCTTTCTTT

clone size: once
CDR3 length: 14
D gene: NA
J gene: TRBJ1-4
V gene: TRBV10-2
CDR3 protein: CASSESELMKRLFF
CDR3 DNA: TGCGCCAGCAGTGAGTCGGAACTAATGAAAAGGCTGTTTTTT

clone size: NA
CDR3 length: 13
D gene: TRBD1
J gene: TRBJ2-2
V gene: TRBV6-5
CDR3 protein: CASSLSGGGELFF
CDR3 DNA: TGTGCCAGCAGTCTTTCAGGGGGCGGGGAGCTGTTTTTT

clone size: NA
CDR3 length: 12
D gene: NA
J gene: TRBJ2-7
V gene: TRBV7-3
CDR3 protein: CASSSLSYEQYF
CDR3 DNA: TGTGCCAGCAGCTCCCTCTCCTACGAGCAGTACTTC